This T cell receptor (beta chain) was sequenced during a study of T cell responses to AZD1222 COVID-19 vaccine. Study-wide findings and caveats: Across the whole spike, CD4 TCRs peaked at regions 160-218 and 743-854. Only a handful of AZD1222 recipients, roughly 6 in all, had baseline seropositivity. The sample set comprised mostly white British donors with more females, and clonal diversity was possibly underestimated.

Sequencing used immunoSEQ multiplex PCR; TCRdb keeps in-frame clones, though not all of them. The data hold about 45,000 clones, with just under 80% observed a single time. Germline CDR1 is MNHEY and CDR2 is SVGAGI. The CDR3 loop spans 15 amino acids. V was pared by 6 bases and J by 5 bases, with 19 bases between. As concerns this clone: Antigen unknown.

The rearrangement uses TRBV6-5 and TRBJ1-1; D is possibly TRBD1 (6 bases). The sample was peripheral blood, taken 28 days after the second dose of the MenACWY control vaccine. The receptor was isolated from an adult who received the MenACWY meningococcal vaccine as a control. DNA of the CDR3: TGTGCCAGCAGGGTCTTGGGGGGCCCTCTTACTGAAGCTTTCTTT. Translating it yields CASRVLGGPLTEAFF.